This note documents a single TCR beta chain sequence. The table came from immunoSEQ multiplex PCR; TCRdb's copy has only in-frame clones and leaves some out. The sample yields 150,000 or so clones, approximately 86% seen once. This specimen belongs to a study of control samples from healthy donors and cancer patients. The CDR3 has 16 amino acids. In germline, CDR1 is MDHEN, CDR2 SYDVKM. The V gene end was trimmed by 2 bases and the J gene end by 5 bases; junction bases not matched to a gene: 6. This chain connects TRBV28 to TRBJ2-1; 10 bases match TRBD2. This clonotype originated in a man aged 18 to 29 in good health. The sequenced sample was blood. The CDR3 reads CASSLVIAGGHNEQFF. CDR3 nucleotide sequence: TGTGCCAGCAGTTTAGTGATAGCGGGGGGCCACAATGAGCAGTTCTTC.